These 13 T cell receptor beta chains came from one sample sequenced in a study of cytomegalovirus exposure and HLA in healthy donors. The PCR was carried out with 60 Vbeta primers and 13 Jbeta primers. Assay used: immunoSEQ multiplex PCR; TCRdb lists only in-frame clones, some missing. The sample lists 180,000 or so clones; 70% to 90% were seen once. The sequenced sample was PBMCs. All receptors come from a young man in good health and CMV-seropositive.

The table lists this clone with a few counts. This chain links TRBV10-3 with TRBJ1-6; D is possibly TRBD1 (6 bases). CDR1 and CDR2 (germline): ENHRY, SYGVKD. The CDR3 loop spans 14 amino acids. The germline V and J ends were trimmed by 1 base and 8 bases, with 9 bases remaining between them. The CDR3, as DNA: TGTGCCATCAGTGAGTGGACAGAAGATTCACCCCTCCACTTT. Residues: CAISEWTEDSPLHF.

CDR3 loop: CASSHIGQGADGYTF. For the CDR3, the DNA is TGTGCCAGCAGCCACATCGGACAGGGGGCTGATGGCTACACCTTC. This chain links TRBV7-2 with TRBJ1-2; 11 bases line up with TRBD1. The CDR3 spans 15 residues. Per germline, CDR1 SGHTA and CDR2 FQGNSA. J gave up 6 bases and V 5 bases, and 8 bases lay outside the gene matches.

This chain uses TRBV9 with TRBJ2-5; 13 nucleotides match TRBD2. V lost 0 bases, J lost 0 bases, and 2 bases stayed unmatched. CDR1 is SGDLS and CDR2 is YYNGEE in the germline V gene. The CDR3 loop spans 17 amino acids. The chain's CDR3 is CASSVGLAGGNQETQYF. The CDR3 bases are TGTGCCAGCAGCGTAGGACTAGCGGGGGGTAACCAAGAGACCCAGTACTTC.

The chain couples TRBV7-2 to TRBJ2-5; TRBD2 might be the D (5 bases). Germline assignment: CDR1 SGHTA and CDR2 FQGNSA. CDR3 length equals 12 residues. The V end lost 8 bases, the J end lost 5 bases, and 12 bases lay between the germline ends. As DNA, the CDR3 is TGTGCCAGCGCCGAGGGAGATGAGACCCAGTACTTC. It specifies CASAEGDETQYF.

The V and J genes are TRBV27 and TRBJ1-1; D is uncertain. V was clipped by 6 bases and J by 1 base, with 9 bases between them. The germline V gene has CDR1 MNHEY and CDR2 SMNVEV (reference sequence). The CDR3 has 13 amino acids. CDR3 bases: TGTGCCAGCAGACGCACTAGGAACACTGAAGCTTTCTTT. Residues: CASRRTRNTEAFF.

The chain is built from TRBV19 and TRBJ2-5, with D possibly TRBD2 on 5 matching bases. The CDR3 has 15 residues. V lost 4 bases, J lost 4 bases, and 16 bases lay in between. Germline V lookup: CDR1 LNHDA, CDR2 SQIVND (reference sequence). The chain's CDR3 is CASSNHAKAGETQYF. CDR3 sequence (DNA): TGTGCCAGTAGTAACCATGCCAAGGCGGGAGAGACCCAGTACTTC.

The CDR3 loop is CASSPGLAGMTYSYNEQFF. The CDR3 nucleotides are TGTGCCAGCAGCCCGGGACTAGCGGGAATGACCTACTCCTACAATGAGCAGTTCTTC. This sequence joins TRBV7-9 and TRBJ2-1, with 13 bases that match TRBD2. The V gene end was trimmed by 5 bases and the J gene end by 0 bases; junction bases not matched to a gene: 10. In germline, CDR1 is SEHNR, CDR2 FQNEAQ (reference sequence). The CDR3 has 19 amino acids.

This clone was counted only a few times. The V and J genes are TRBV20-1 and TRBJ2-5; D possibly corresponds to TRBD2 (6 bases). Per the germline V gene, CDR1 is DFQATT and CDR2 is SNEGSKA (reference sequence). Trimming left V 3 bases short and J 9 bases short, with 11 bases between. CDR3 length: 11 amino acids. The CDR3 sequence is CSARAGSAQYF. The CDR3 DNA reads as TGCAGTGCTAGGGCCGGGAGTGCCCAGTACTTC.

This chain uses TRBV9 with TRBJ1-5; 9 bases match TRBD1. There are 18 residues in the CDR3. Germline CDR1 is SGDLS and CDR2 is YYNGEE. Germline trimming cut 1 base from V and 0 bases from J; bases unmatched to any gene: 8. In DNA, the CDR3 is TGTGCCAGCAGCGTATTCCGGGACAGGGAGATTAGCAATCAGCCCCAGCATTTT. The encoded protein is CASSVFRDREISNQPQHF. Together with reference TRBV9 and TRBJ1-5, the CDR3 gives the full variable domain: DSGVTQTPKHLITATGQRVTLRCSPRSGDLSVYWYQQSLDQGLQFLIQYYNGEERAKGNILERFSAQQFPDLHSELNLSSLELGDSALYFCASSVFRDREISNQPQHFGDGTRLSIL.

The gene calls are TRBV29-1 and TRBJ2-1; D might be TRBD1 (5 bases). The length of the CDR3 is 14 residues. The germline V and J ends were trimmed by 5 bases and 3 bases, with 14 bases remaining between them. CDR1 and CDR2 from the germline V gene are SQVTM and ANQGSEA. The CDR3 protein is CSVQGIKGYNEQFF. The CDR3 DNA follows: TGCAGCGTTCAGGGAATCAAGGGCTACAATGAGCAGTTCTTC.

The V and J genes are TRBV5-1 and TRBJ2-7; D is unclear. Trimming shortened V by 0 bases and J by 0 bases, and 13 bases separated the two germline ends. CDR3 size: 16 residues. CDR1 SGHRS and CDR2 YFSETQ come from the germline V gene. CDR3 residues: CASSLEPTMSSYEQYF. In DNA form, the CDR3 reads TGCGCCAGCAGCTTGGAACCGACAATGAGCTCCTACGAGCAGTACTTC.

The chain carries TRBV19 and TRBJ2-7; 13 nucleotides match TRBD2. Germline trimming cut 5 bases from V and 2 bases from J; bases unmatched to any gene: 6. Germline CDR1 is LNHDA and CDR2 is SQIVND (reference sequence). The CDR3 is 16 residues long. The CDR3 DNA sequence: TGTGCCAGTAGTTCATGGACTAGCGGGGGAGCCTACGAGCAGTACTTC. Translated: CASSSWTSGGAYEQYF.

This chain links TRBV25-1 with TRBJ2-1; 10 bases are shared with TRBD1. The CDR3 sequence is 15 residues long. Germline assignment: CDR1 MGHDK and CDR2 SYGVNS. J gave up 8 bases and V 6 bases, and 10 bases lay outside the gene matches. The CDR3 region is CASSERQGAMDEQFF. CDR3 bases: TGTGCCAGCAGCGAGAGACAGGGGGCGATGGATGAGCAGTTCTTC.